What follows is one T cell receptor beta chain and its context. The antigen remains undetermined. The CDR3 is 15 amino acids. V was clipped by 3 bases and J by 2 bases; unmatched bases: 3. Germline V gene sequence: CDR1 MNHEY, CDR2 SMNVEV (reference sequence). The data were obtained in a study of cytomegalovirus exposure and HLA in healthy donors. Study-level findings and limits: It was about 150 TCR beta chains that were listed as cytomegalovirus-associated.

Method: immunoSEQ multiplex PCR; TCRdb's copy keeps in-frame clones and lacks some. The sample consists of 160,000 or so clones, roughly 91% of them appearing once. What was sequenced was PBMCs. The chain is built from TRBV27 and TRBJ2-1; 8 positions agree with TRBD1. The receptor comes from a man aged 18 to 30 in good health and CMV-seronegative. The CDR3: CASSFRGPPYNEQFF. The CDR3 region has the DNA TGTGCCAGCAGTTTCAGGGGGCCGCCCTACAATGAGCAGTTCTTC.